These 4 T cell receptor beta chains were all obtained from the same sample, sequenced in a study of cytomegalovirus exposure and HLA in healthy donors. Primers: 60 Vbeta forward and 13 Jbeta reverse. The protocol was immunoSEQ multiplex PCR, while the TCRdb copy is restricted to in-frame clones and leaves out a portion. The table includes around 150,000 clones, 73% detected once. Source material: PBMCs. Receptors originate from a human donor in good health.

V and J are TRBV29-1 and TRBJ2-1; 10 bases line up with TRBD2. Looked up from germline, CDR1 is SQVTM and CDR2 is ANQGSEA. V shed 6 bases and J 7 bases; nucleotides not matched to a gene: 9. The CDR3 totals 14 residues. CDR3 sequence: CSVELAGNGNEQFF. DNA of the CDR3: TGCAGCGTGGAACTAGCGGGAAACGGGAATGAGCAGTTCTTC.

The J gene is TRBJ1-1, the V gene TRBV9, with D perhaps matching TRBD1 (5 bases). Per germline, CDR1 SGDLS and CDR2 YYNGEE. V was cut by 0 bases and J by 2 bases, with 17 bases left in between. The CDR3 length is 17 residues. The CDR3 reads CASSVDGHWGNNTEAFF. In DNA, the CDR3 is TGTGCCAGCAGCGTAGATGGCCACTGGGGCAATAACACTGAAGCTTTCTTT.

The CDR3 DNA follows: TGTGCCAGCACCCCGGGACAGGGCGTAGTTGGCTACACCTTC. This codes for CASTPGQGVVGYTF. The chain is built from TRBV6-5 and TRBJ1-2; 9 positions agree with TRBD1. This CDR3 has 14 amino acids. Germline assignment: CDR1 MNHEY and CDR2 SVGAGI. After removal of 7 bases from V and 7 bases from J, the junction contained 10 bases not matched to a gene.

J is TRBJ1-2 and V is TRBV19; 9 bases agree with TRBD1. The germline V gene has CDR1 LNHDA and CDR2 SQIVND (reference sequence). J lost 5 bases, V lost 5 bases, and 15 bases had no gene match. The CDR3 runs to 17 residues. CDR3: CASSLGQGRDFGYGYTF. CDR3 coding DNA: TGTGCCAGTAGTCTGGGACAGGGAAGGGACTTCGGGTATGGCTACACCTTC. Based on the CDR3 plus reference TRBV19 and TRBJ1-2, the full variable domain is DGGITQSPKYLFRKEGQNVTLSCEQNLNHDAMYWYRQDPGQGLRLIYYSQIVNDFQKGDIAEGYSVSREKKESFPLTVTSAQKNPTAFYLCASSLGQGRDFGYGYTFGSGTRLTVV.